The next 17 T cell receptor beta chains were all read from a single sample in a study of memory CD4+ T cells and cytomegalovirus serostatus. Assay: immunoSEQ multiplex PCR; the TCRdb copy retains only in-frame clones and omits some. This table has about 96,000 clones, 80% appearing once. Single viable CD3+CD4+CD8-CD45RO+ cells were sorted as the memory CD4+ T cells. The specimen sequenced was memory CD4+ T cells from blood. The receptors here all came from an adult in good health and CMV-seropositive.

The CDR3 bases are TGTGCCAGCAGCCCTTTGGGGGAGAGTTACGAGCAGTACTTC. Protein sequence: CASSPLGESYEQYF. This chain uses TRBV27 with TRBJ2-7; D is tentatively TRBD1 or TRBD2 (5 bases each). CDR1 and CDR2 (germline): MNHEY, SMNVEV (reference sequence). The CDR3 extends over 14 amino acids. V lost 6 bases and J 4 bases, leaving 16 bases between the germline ends.

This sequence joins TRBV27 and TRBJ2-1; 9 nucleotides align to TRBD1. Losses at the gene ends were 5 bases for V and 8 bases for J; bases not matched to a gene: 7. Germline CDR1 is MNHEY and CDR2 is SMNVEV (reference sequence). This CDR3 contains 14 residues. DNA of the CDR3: TGTGCCAGCAGTCGGGACAGGGTGTACGATGAGCAGTTCTTC. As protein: CASSRDRVYDEQFF.

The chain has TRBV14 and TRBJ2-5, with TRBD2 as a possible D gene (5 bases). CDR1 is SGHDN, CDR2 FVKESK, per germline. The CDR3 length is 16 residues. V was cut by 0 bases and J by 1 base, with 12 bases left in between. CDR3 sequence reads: CASSQERRAFQETQYF. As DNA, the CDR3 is TGTGCCAGCAGCCAAGAGAGGCGGGCTTTCCAAGAGACCCAGTACTTC.

The CDR3 reads CASRQGGGTSDYNEQFF. The DNA of the CDR3 is TGTGCCAGCAGGCAGGGGGGTGGGACTAGCGACTACAATGAGCAGTTCTTC. The chain couples TRBV28 to TRBJ2-1; 10 bases line up with TRBD2. V gave up 6 bases and J gave up 3 bases; unmatched junction bases: 11. Per the germline V gene, CDR1 is MDHEN and CDR2 is SYDVKM. The CDR3 consists of 17 residues.

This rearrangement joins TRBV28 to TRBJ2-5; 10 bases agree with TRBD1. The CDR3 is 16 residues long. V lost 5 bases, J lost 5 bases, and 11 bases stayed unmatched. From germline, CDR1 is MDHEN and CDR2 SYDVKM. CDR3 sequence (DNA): TGTGCCAGCAGTCATCGTGGACAGGGGGGTATGGAGACCCAGTACTTC. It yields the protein CASSHRGQGGMETQYF.

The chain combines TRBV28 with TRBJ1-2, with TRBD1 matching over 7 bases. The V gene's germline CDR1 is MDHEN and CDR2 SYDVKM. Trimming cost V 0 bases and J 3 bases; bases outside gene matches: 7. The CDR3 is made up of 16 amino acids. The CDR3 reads CASSLWTTGEDYGYTF. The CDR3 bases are TGTGCCAGCAGTTTATGGACCACAGGGGAGGACTATGGCTACACCTTC.

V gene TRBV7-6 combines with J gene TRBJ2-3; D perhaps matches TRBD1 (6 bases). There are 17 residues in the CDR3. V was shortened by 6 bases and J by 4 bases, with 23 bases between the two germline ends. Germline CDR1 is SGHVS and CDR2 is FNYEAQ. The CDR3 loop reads CASSHFNRELSADTQYF. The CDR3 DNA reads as TGTGCCAGCAGTCACTTTAACAGGGAGCTTAGTGCAGATACGCAGTATTTT.

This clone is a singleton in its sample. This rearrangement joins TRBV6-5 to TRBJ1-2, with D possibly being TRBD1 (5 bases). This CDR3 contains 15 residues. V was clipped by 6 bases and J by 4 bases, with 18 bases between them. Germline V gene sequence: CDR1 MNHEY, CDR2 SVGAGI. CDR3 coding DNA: TGTGCCAGCAGGGACGTCCAGGGCACGGCCTATGGCTACACCTTC. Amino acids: CASRDVQGTAYGYTF.

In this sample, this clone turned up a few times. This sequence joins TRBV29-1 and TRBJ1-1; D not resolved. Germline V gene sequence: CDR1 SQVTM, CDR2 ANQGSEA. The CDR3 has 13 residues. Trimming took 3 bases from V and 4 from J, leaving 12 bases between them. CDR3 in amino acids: CSVEGLGFTEAFF. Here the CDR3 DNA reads TGCAGCGTTGAGGGGTTGGGGTTCACTGAAGCTTTCTTT.

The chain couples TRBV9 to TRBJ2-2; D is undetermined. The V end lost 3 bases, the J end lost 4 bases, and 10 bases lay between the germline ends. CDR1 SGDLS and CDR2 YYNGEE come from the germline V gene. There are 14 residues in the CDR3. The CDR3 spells CASSAATPTGELFF. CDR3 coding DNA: TGTGCCAGCAGCGCAGCGACTCCCACCGGGGAGCTGTTTTTT.

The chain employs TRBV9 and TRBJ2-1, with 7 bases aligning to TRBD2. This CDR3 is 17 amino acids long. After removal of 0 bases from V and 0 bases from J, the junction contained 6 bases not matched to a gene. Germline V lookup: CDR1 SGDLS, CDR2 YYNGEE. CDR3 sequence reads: CASSVELASGSYNEQFF. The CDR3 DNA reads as TGTGCCAGCAGCGTAGAACTAGCGAGTGGCTCCTACAATGAGCAGTTCTTC.

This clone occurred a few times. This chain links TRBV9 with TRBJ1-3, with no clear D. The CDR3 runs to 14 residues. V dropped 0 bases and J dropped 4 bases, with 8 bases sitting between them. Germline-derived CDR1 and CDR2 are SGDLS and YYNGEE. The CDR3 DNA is TGTGCCAGCAGCGTAGATTACAGAGGAAACACCATATATTTT. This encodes CASSVDYRGNTIYF.

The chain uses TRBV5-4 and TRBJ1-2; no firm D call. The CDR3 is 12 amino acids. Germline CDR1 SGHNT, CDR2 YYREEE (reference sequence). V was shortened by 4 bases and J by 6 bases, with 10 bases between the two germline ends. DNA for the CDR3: TGTGCCAGCAGCGCAGGATCAGATGGCTACACCTTC. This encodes CASSAGSDGYTF.

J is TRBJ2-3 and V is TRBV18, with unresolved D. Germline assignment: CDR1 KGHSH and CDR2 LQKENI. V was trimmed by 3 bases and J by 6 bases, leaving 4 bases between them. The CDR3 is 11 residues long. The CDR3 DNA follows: TGTGCCAGCTCACCTGACGATACGCAGTATTTT. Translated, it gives CASSPDDTQYF. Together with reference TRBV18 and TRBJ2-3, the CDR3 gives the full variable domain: NAGVMQNPRHLVRRRGQEARLRCSPMKGHSHVYWYRQLPEEGLKFMVYLQKENIIDESGMPKERFSAEFPKEGPSILRIQQVVRGDSAAYFCASSPDDTQYFGPGTRLTVL.

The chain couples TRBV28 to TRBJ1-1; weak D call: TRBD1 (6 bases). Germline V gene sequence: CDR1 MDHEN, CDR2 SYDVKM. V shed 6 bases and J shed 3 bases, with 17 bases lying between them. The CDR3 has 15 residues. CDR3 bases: TGTGCCAGCAGGAATCGTGACAGGATGGACACTGAAGCTTTCTTT. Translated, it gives CASRNRDRMDTEAFF.

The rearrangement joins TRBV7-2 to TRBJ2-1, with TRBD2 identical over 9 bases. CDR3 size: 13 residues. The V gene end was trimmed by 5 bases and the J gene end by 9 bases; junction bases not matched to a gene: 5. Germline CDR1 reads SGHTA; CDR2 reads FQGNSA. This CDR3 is CASSRTSVGEQFF. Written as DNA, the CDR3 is TGTGCCAGCAGCAGGACTAGCGTCGGTGAGCAGTTCTTC.

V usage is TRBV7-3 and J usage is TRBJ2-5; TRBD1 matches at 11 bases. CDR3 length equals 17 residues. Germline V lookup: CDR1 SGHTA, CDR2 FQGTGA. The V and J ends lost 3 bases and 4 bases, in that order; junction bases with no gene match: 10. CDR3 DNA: TGTGCCAGCAGCTTCGGGACAGGGGGTGGTGGACGAGAGACCCAGTACTTC. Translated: CASSFGTGGGGRETQYF.